These 28 T cell receptor beta chains came from one sample sequenced in a study of blood T cell repertoires in COVID-19. Profiling relied on immunoSEQ multiplex PCR, and the TCRdb table lists in-frame clones only, not all of them. The sample carries roughly 72,000 clones, 80% recorded once. Material: peripheral blood. These receptors were taken from a man between 65 and 85 years old who had recovered from COVID-19.

The CDR3 nucleotides are TGTGCCAGCAGTTGGGGGGAAGAGACCCAGTACTTC. Its translation is CASSWGEETQYF. J is TRBJ2-5 and V is TRBV6-1, with D possibly matching TRBD2 (6 bases). The CDR3 has 12 amino acids. Germline V gene sequence: CDR1 MNHNS, CDR2 SASEGT. V gave up 5 bases and J gave up 3 bases, with 7 bases separating them.

V and J are TRBV29-1 and TRBJ2-2; TRBD1 matches 11 bases. CDR1 is SQVTM and CDR2 is ANQGSEA in the germline V gene. The V gene end was trimmed by 6 bases and the J gene end by 5 bases; junction bases not matched to a gene: 2. The CDR3 loop spans 13 amino acids. The CDR3 DNA sequence: TGCAGCGTATGGGACAGGGGGACCGGGGAGCTGTTTTTT. Translation: CSVWDRGTGELFF.

This clone was observed a single time. The chain employs TRBV27 and TRBJ2-7; 7 bases are a match to TRBD1. CDR3 length: 15 amino acids. V was pared by 8 bases and J by 2 bases, with 12 bases of the junction left unmatched. Germline CDR1 and CDR2: MNHEY and SMNVEV (reference sequence). The CDR3 DNA sequence: TGTGCCAGCCATACAAGGACAGGCCAGACCTACGAGCAGTACTTC. It translates to CASHTRTGQTYEQYF.

V is TRBV6-5 and J is TRBJ1-6, with D uncertain. This CDR3 comprises 16 residues. In germline, CDR1 is MNHEY, CDR2 SVGAGI. Trimming pared 0 bases from V and 1 base from J, leaving 7 bases between. The CDR3 DNA follows: TGTGCCAGCAGTTACTCGGGGAGATCCTATAATTCACCCCTCCACTTT. Translation gives CASSYSGRSYNSPLHF.

V and J are TRBV6-5 and TRBJ2-1; 11 bases align to TRBD2. The J segment lost 5 bases and the V segment lost 6 bases, leaving 3 bases of the junction unmatched. Germline V gene data show CDR1 as MNHEY and CDR2 as SVGAGI. The CDR3 contains 14 residues. The CDR3 DNA sequence: TGTGCCAGCAGCCTAGCGGGGGGCAACAATGAGCAGTTCTTC. Protein product: CASSLAGGNNEQFF.

The V gene is TRBV19, the J gene TRBJ1-1; D is unclear. The CDR3 length is 14 residues. Trimming shortened V by 2 bases and J by 4 bases, and 11 bases separated the two germline ends. Germline loops: CDR1 LNHDA, CDR2 SQIVND (reference sequence). The chain's CDR3 is CASSITRSRTEAFF. CDR3 nucleotide sequence: TGTGCCAGTAGTATAACCCGGAGCCGCACTGAAGCTTTCTTT.

This clone was detected a few times. The V and J genes are TRBV10-2 and TRBJ2-7; the match to TRBD1 covers 9 bases. CDR3 length equals 14 residues. V trimming: 0 bases; J trimming: 9 bases; junction bases outside the gene matches: 6. Germline CDR1 WSHSY, CDR2 SAAADI. The CDR3 coding sequence is TGCGCCAGCAGTGAGTCGCAGACAGGGGGTGGGCAGTACTTC. This translates into CASSESQTGGGQYF.

This clone was recorded once. CDR3: CASSLRGSPQYF. For the CDR3, the DNA is TGTGCCAGCAGTTTGCGGGGCTCGCCGCAGTATTTT. The chain combines TRBV27 with TRBJ2-3, with TRBD2 as a possible D gene (6 bases). CDR3 length: 12 residues. V shed 3 bases and J shed 10 bases, with 11 bases lying between them. Germline-derived CDR1 and CDR2 are MNHEY and SMNVEV (reference sequence).

The chain employs TRBV6-5 and TRBJ2-2, with D perhaps TRBD2 (5 bases). The CDR3 totals 14 residues. From germline, CDR1 is MNHEY and CDR2 SVGAGI. Trimming shortened V by 7 bases and J by 5 bases, and 14 bases separated the two germline ends. The chain's CDR3 is CASTRDTFTGELFF. The CDR3 DNA follows: TGTGCCAGCACCCGGGATACATTTACCGGGGAGCTGTTTTTT.

This chain links TRBV12-3 or TRBV12-4 with TRBJ1-2; D is perhaps TRBD1 (5 bases). The CDR3 totals 13 residues. V dropped 5 bases and J dropped 7 bases, with 14 bases sitting between them. The CDR3 protein is CASSAEGTAGYTF. The CDR3 nucleotides are TGTGCCAGCAGTGCGGAGGGGACGGCTGGCTACACCTTC.

The rearrangement joins TRBV9 to TRBJ2-2; 8 bases line up with TRBD1. The CDR3 is 17 residues long. Trimming removed 2 bases from V and 5 bases from J; junction bases left unmatched: 11. CDR1 and CDR2 (germline): SGDLS, YYNGEE. The CDR3, as DNA: TGTGCCAGCAGCGTCTCCCCGACAGGGGCAGGAACCGGGGAGCTGTTTTTT. This codes for CASSVSPTGAGTGELFF.

The chain combines TRBV18 with TRBJ2-1; 9 bases line up with TRBD2. The CDR3 length is 17 residues. Germline trimming cut 6 bases from V and 9 bases from J; bases unmatched to any gene: 18. Germline CDR1 KGHSH, CDR2 LQKENI. CDR3 sequence reads: CASSRGAGGSTNGEQFF. Here the CDR3 DNA reads TGTGCCAGCTCCCGAGGAGCGGGGGGTTCGACTAACGGTGAGCAGTTCTTC. Drawing the rest from reference TRBV18 and TRBJ2-1, the complete variable domain is NAGVMQNPRHLVRRRGQEARLRCSPMKGHSHVYWYRQLPEEGLKFMVYLQKENIIDESGMPKERFSAEFPKEGPSILRIQQVVRGDSAAYFCASSRGAGGSTNGEQFFGPGTRLTVL.

There are a few counts of this clone. The chain is built from TRBV14 and TRBJ2-5, with D unclear. This CDR3 spans 18 amino acids. V shed 0 bases and J shed 2 bases, with 19 bases lying between them. From germline, CDR1 is SGHDN and CDR2 FVKESK. CDR3 sequence: CASSQDRLQVVVQETQYF. CDR3 DNA sequence: TGTGCCAGCAGCCAAGATAGGTTGCAGGTAGTGGTGCAAGAGACCCAGTACTTC.

V usage is TRBV5-1 and J usage is TRBJ2-5; TRBD2 agrees at 13 bases. J gave up 2 bases and V 0 bases, and 7 bases lay outside the gene matches. Germline V gene lookup returns CDR1 SGHRS and CDR2 YFSETQ. The CDR3 has 18 residues. The CDR3 DNA sequence: TGCGCCAGCAGCTTGGCCAGGACTAGCGGGAGCAATCAAGAGACCCAGTACTTC. Translating it yields CASSLARTSGSNQETQYF.

This clone appeared once. The V gene is TRBV7-3, the J gene TRBJ2-7, with 9 bases identical to TRBD1. From germline, CDR1 is SGHTA and CDR2 FQGTGA. The CDR3 is 13 amino acids. The junction had 3 bases not matched to a gene; V was cut back by 4 bases and J by 5 bases. CDR3 bases: TGTGCCAGCAGCTCAACAGGGGGCCACGAGCAGTACTTC. It codes for CASSSTGGHEQYF.

V usage is TRBV30 and J usage is TRBJ2-7, with TRBD2 matching over 7 bases. J was trimmed by 6 bases and V by 2 bases; bases with no gene match: 13. This CDR3 region has 15 residues. CDR1 and CDR2 from the germline V gene are GTSNPN and SVGIG (reference sequence). CDR3 coding DNA: TGTGCCTGGAGTCCTACATGGGGGGGAAGTTCCGAGCAGTACTTC. It translates to CAWSPTWGGSSEQYF.

This clone was observed a handful of times. V is TRBV5-1 and J is TRBJ1-4; 8 nucleotides match TRBD1. The CDR3 consists of 14 residues. V shed 4 bases and J 2 bases; nucleotides not matched to a gene: 1. CDR1 and CDR2 (germline): SGHRS, YFSETQ. The CDR3 reads CASSRTGTNEKLFF. DNA for the CDR3: TGCGCCAGCAGCCGGACAGGGACTAATGAAAAACTGTTTTTT.

The rearrangement joins TRBV5-4 to TRBJ1-1, with TRBD1 matching over 8 bases. The CDR3 totals 13 residues. CDR1 and CDR2 from the germline V gene are SGHNT and YYREEE (reference sequence). V lost 4 bases to trimming and J lost 4 bases; unmatched junction nucleotides: 3. Here the CDR3 reads CASSATGGTEAFF. The CDR3, as DNA: TGTGCCAGCAGCGCAACAGGGGGCACTGAAGCTTTCTTT.

The genes are TRBV6-6 and TRBJ1-1; TRBD1 is a possible D gene (6 bases). CDR1 and CDR2 (germline): MNHNY, SVGAGI (reference sequence). The CDR3 is 15 residues long. Trimming removed 0 bases from V and 6 bases from J, with 14 bases in between. The CDR3 DNA reads TGTGCCAGCAGTTACTCCCATTCACAGGGCTCTGAAGCTTTCTTT. Protein sequence: CASSYSHSQGSEAFF.

The chain carries TRBV19 and TRBJ2-3, with 13 bases lining up with TRBD2. The CDR3 is 17 amino acids. J was trimmed by 3 bases and V by 5 bases; bases with no gene match: 8. CDR1 is LNHDA, CDR2 SQIVND, per germline (reference sequence). Here the CDR3 DNA reads TGTGCCAGTAGTGCCCCCCTACTAGCGGGAGGGACAGATACGCAGTATTTT. Translation gives CASSAPLLAGGTDTQYF.

This clone was observed once. The chain has TRBV5-1 and TRBJ2-5; D is perhaps TRBD1 (5 bases). Trimming left V 5 bases short and J 3 bases short, with 11 bases between. Per germline, CDR1 SGHRS and CDR2 YFSETQ. The CDR3 totals 13 residues. CDR3 bases: TGCGCCAGCAGTTTAACAGGTGAAGAGACCCAGTACTTC. Translating it yields CASSLTGEETQYF.

This clone was counted a single time. The gene calls are TRBV2 and TRBJ1-1; TRBD1 aligns across 7 bases. This CDR3 is built from 14 residues. Germline V gene lookup returns CDR1 SNHLY and CDR2 FYNNEI. The V and J ends lost 7 bases and 6 bases, in that order; junction bases with no gene match: 11. This CDR3 reads CASTSMRTGAEAFF. In DNA, the CDR3 is TGTGCCAGCACCTCCATGAGGACAGGAGCTGAAGCTTTCTTT.

This sequence joins TRBV5-1 and TRBJ2-1; 10 positions agree with TRBD2. Trimming cost V 1 base and J 8 bases; bases outside gene matches: 6. This CDR3 comprises 15 residues. Germline-derived CDR1 and CDR2 are SGHRS and YFSETQ. The CDR3, as DNA: TGCGCCAGCAGCTTGAACAGCGGGAGGGGGGATGAGCAGTTCTTC. It is translated as CASSLNSGRGDEQFF.

This clone has more than one count but fewer than ten. The chain carries TRBV6-5 and TRBJ2-2; D ambiguous. From germline, CDR1 is MNHEY and CDR2 SVGAGI. The CDR3 is 13 residues long. Trimming stripped 7 bases from V and 3 bases from J, with 9 bases between. CDR3 nucleotides: TGTGCCAGCATCCCAATCCACACCGGGGAGCTGTTTTTT. It translates to CASIPIHTGELFF.

The chain uses TRBV7-9 and TRBJ1-1, with D maybe TRBD1 (6 bases). V was clipped by 11 bases and J by 4 bases, with 14 bases between them. The CDR3 totals 12 residues. Per the germline V gene, CDR1 is SEHNR and CDR2 is FQNEAQ (reference sequence). The CDR3 spells CAGGGDATEAFF. Written as DNA, the CDR3 is TGTGCCGGAGGGGGGGACGCCACTGAAGCTTTCTTT.

This clone was detected only a few times. The V gene is TRBV28, the J gene TRBJ1-5, with D perhaps matching TRBD1 (6 bases). Trimming cost V 6 bases and J 4 bases, with 19 bases left between them. The V gene's germline CDR1 is MDHEN and CDR2 SYDVKM. This CDR3 has 16 amino acids. The CDR3 is CASSPDRFGPNQPQHF. For the CDR3, the DNA is TGTGCCAGCAGCCCCGACAGGTTCGGACCTAATCAGCCCCAGCATTTT.

The chain recombines TRBV28 with TRBJ1-3; 7 nucleotides line up with TRBD1. The CDR3 has 15 amino acids. V lost 4 bases to trimming and J lost 1 base; unmatched junction nucleotides: 4. Germline CDR1 reads MDHEN; CDR2 reads SYDVKM. CDR3: CASSSQTGSGNTIYF. CDR3 bases: TGTGCCAGCAGTTCACAGACAGGGTCTGGAAACACCATATATTTT.

The rearrangement uses TRBV28 and TRBJ2-7; TRBD1 might be the D (5 bases). CDR1 is MDHEN and CDR2 is SYDVKM in the germline V gene. The CDR3 covers 14 residues. V was pared by 6 bases and J by 3 bases, with 15 bases between. The CDR3 region has the DNA TGTGCCAGCAGCTTTGGGCAGGGTAACTACGAGCAGTACTTC. This translates into CASSFGQGNYEQYF.